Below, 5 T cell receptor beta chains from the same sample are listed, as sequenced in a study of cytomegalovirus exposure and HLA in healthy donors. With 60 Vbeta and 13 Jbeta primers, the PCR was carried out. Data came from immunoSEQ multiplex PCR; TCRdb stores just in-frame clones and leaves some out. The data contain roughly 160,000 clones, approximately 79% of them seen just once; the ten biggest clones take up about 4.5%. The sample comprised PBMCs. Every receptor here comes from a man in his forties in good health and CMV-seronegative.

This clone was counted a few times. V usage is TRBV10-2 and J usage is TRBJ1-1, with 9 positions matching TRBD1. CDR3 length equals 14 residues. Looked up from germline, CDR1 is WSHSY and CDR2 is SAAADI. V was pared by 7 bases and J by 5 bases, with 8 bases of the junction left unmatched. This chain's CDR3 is CASTDRGSMTEAFF. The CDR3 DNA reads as TGCGCCAGCACCGACAGGGGGTCTATGACTGAAGCTTTCTTT.

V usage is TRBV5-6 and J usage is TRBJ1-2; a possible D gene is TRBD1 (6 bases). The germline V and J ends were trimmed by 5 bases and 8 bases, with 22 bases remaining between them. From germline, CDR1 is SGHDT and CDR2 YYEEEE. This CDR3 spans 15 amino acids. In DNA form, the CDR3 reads TGTGCCAGCAGTAGCCGGGACAATCCGTCTATCGGCTACACCTTC. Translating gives CASSSRDNPSIGYTF.

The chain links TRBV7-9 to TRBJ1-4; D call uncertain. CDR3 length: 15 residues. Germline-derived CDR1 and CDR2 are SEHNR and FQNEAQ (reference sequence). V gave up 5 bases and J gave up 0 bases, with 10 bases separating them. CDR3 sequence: CASSRAEATNEKLFF. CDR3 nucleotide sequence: TGTGCCAGCAGCCGAGCGGAGGCAACTAATGAAAAACTGTTTTTT. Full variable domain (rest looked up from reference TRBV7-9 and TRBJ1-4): DTGVSQNPRHKITKRGQNVTFRCDPISEHNRLYWYRQTLGQGPEFLTYFQNEAQLEKSRLLSDRFSAERPKGSFSTLEIQRTEQGDSAMYLCASSRAEATNEKLFFGSGTQLSVL.

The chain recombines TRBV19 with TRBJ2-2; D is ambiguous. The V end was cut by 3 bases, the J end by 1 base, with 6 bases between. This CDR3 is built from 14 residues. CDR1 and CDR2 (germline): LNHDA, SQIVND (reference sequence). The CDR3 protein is CASSISRNTGELFF. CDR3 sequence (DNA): TGTGCCAGTAGTATTTCTAGGAACACCGGGGAGCTGTTTTTT.

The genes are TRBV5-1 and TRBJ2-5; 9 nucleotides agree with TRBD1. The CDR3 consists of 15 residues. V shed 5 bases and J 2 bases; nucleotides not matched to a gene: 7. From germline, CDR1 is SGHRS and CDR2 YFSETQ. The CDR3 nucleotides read TGCGCCAGCAGAGTCTCCGACAGGGGGCAAGAGACCCAGTACTTC. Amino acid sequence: CASRVSDRGQETQYF.